Frequency places the clone carrying this TCR beta chain as medium-sized. Its antigen is undetermined. This entry belongs to a study of CXCR3-negative and CXCR3-positive naive CD8 T cells. UMI-labeled 5' RACE yielded the TRB cDNA libraries. TCRdb reprocessed the 5' RACE reads and stores each CDR3 protein as one record, lacking DNA. The listing records roughly 7,000 distinct CDR3 sequences. Whole-study findings and limits: Naive cells that were CXCR3-positive had more hydrophobic TRB CDR3s (compared with CXCR3-negative naive cells). Both of the naive subsets showed about the same high diversity, but memory CD8+ cells had much less. Naive subsets had comparable surface CD5; TCR strength was inferred from TRB CDR3 properties. The study found that naive CXCR3-negative and CXCR3-positive cells shared TRBV-TRBJ usage, while memory cells differed. After cryopreservation, CXCR3 expression dropped partially; most assays used fresh PBMCs.

The CDR3 runs 13 residues. The germline V gene has CDR1 SQVTM and CDR2 ANQGSEA. This receptor was identified in a human donor in good health. Some clones in this sample may be carry-over from other donors' samples. The V gene is TRBV29-1, the J gene TRBJ2-7; lacking DNA, the TRBD1 call made by TCRdb goes unchecked. What was sequenced was naive CXCR3+ CD8+ T cells from blood. Subset: CD45RO-CCR7+CD27+CD95- naive CD8+ T cells expressing CXCR3 (TNR3+). CDR3 sequence reads: CSVEDSGTYEQYF.